This T cell receptor beta chain was recorded in a study of shared clonotypes between healthy human individuals. Sequenced by immunoSEQ multiplex PCR; TCRdb stores in-frame clones only, minus some. Of around 2,000,000 clones detected, just over 90% appear once; the ten largest clones hold more than 1.5%. The naive CD8 fraction comprised CD45RO-negative cells positively selected for CCR7 and excluded terminally differentiated effector memory CD45RA+ cells. V dropped 3 bases and J dropped 3 bases, with 13 bases sitting between them. The CDR3 sequence is 15 residues long. Germline CDR1 reads SGHTA; CDR2 reads FQGNSA.

The chain joins TRBV7-2 to TRBJ2-3; weak D call: TRBD2 (6 bases). The sequence was collected from a man between 18 and 35 years old in good health. Some clones in this sample may be carry-over from other donors' samples. The sequencing sample was made of naive CD8+ T cells from PBMCs. The CDR3 loop reads CASSLGGGGTDTQYF. In nucleotides, the CDR3 is TGTGCCAGCAGCTTGGGGGGAGGAGGGACAGATACGCAGTATTTT. Combining the CDR3 with reference TRBV7-2 and TRBJ2-3 gives the whole variable domain GAGVSQSPSNKVTEKGKDVELRCDPISGHTALYWYRQSLGQGLEFLIYFQGNSAPDKSGLPSDRFSAERTGGSVSTLTIQRTQQEDSAVYLCASSLGGGGTDTQYFGPGTRLTVL.